This TCR beta chain was identified in a study of cytomegalovirus exposure and HLA in healthy donors. From germline, CDR1 is SGDLS and CDR2 YYNGEE. CDR3 length equals 15 residues. Trimming removed 0 bases from V and 2 bases from J; junction bases left unmatched: 2. PCR used 60 Vbeta primers and 13 Jbeta primers. Libraries were prepared by immunoSEQ multiplex PCR; TCRdb keeps only in-frame clonotypes and omits some of them. The data show 150,000 to 180,000 clones, roughly 81% seen once. The chain recombines TRBV9 with TRBJ2-1; 7 bases align to TRBD2. The clonotype originates from a woman aged 18-29 years in good health and CMV-seronegative. The sequencing sample was made of PBMCs. CDR3 bases: TGTGCCAGCAGCGTAGGGGAGGGCCCCTACAATGAGCAGTTCTTC. It is translated as CASSVGEGPYNEQFF.